This record concerns one T cell receptor beta chain sequence. This clonotype has a count of ten or more. Its binding antigen is unknown. No quality values exist for individual bases; no much larger clone is one base distant. The data were obtained in a study of T-cell memory formation after mild COVID-19 (dated by TCRdb to about 2021). Looking at the study overall: TCR sequence clusters from the two donors were found to be largely donor specific. In a couple of donors, T-cell clones that expanded and contracted after mild COVID-19 were followed by sequencing TCRalpha and TCRbeta repertoires longitudinally. The cohort was made up of two young adult volunteers, one female and one male, who were previously healthy.

The paper as a whole reports these results and caveats: The second-wave clones that peaked on day 37 were not confirmed to be SARS-CoV-2 specific. Clones contracting from day 15 to 85 had balanced CD4/CD8 phenotypes, while a second wave expanding from day 15 to 37 was biased towards CD4+. Only a couple of mild cases were covered by the study, and larger cohorts that include severe cases with pre-infection samples were considered necessary. Some responding clones were detected in pre-infection memory, suggesting pre-existing cross-reactive memory T cells joined the SARS-CoV-2 response. Contracting CD4+ clones were located mainly in the CM and EM memory subsets, whereas CD8+ clones were found to be enriched in EMRA.

V is reduced by 5 bases and J by 0 bases, leaving a spacing of 10 bases between them. As encoded in the germline V gene, CDR1 is SGHAT while CDR2 is FQNNGV. From its cysteine to its phenylalanine, the CDR3 spans 14 amino acids. Kept here is only the CDR3 DNA, which spans 42 bases and is read in frame from base 1. Instrument used: Illumina NovaSeq 6000. TCRalpha and TCRbeta cDNA libraries were built by 5'RACE with constant-segment primers, adding sample barcodes and unique molecular identifiers. RNA was extracted from every sample with Trizol reagent. Libraries were amplified in two PCR steps, with a second sample barcode and Illumina TruSeq adapters added in the second step. Sequencing of libraries was performed on an Illumina NovaSeq with 2 x 150 bp paired-end reads. The authors processed their data as follows. The reads were demultiplexed and collapsed into UMI-guided consensus sequences using migec v1.2.7. Using mixcr v2.1.11, UMI consensuses were aligned to TRA and TRB V and J templates and then assembled into clonotypes. A clonotype was counted as expanded or contracted only when both edgeR and NoisET called the clonotype significant, with the noise models trained on biological replicates. For edgeR calls, the thresholds were a false discovery rate-adjusted p below 0.01 and a log2 fold-change of 1. As an exploratory analysis of dynamics, PCA with hierarchical clustering was applied to max-normalized trajectories of the 1000 most abundant clonotypes. Separately sequenced CD4+ and CD8+ repertoires were used to assign a CD4 or CD8 phenotype to each responding clone. TCRdb took the public reads, trimmed them with fastp at Q25, ran MiXCR for clone calling and kept in-frame beta chains. Each CDR3 protein appears once, grouped with its most common genes and DNA. TCRdb's processing, not the authors' own work, is the source of the V and J calls. The sample table holds 25,000 to 35,000 distinct CDR3 sequences, of which just under 7.5% were seen once. The top ten clones comprise 14% of the sample.

Ficoll-Paque density gradient centrifugation was used to isolate PBMCs. Sequencing was performed on PBMCs or a T cell subset sorted from them (not recorded which). The chain links TRBV11-2 with TRBJ2-5; no D gene is confidently identified. The source is an adult woman who had mild COVID-19 (a few samples of this study predate the infection). The sample titles of this study are shuffled in the database, so cell type and time point are left out; the donor was told from shared clones. The DNA sequence is given as TGTGCCAGCAGCCGATTTGGCCACCAAGAGACCCAGTACTTC. Translated, it reads CASSRFGHQETQYF.